A single sample gave rise to the 27 T cell receptor beta chains below, sequenced in a study of OX40 agonist ivuxolimab in advanced cancers. This table comes from immunoSEQ multiplex PCR, and its TCRdb copy is limited to in-frame clones, with some not included. The data show 65,000 to 75,000 clones, with 89% seen just once and 4% held by the top ten. Material: CD4+ or CD8+ T cells sorted from blood, obtained in a trial of the OX40 agonist ivuxolimab. These receptors were taken from an adult with an advanced solid tumor such as melanoma, head and neck, liver or kidney cancer.

V usage is TRBV5-1 and J usage is TRBJ1-1, with TRBD1 as a possible D gene (5 bases). The CDR3 contains 16 residues. V was pared by 1 base and J by 1 base, with 14 bases between. Germline CDR1 is SGHRS and CDR2 is YFSETQ. For the CDR3, the DNA is TGCGCCAGCAGCTTGCGGATGGGGGGTCAGAACACTGAAGCTTTCTTT. This codes for CASSLRMGGQNTEAFF.

The chain couples TRBV18 to TRBJ2-7, with TRBD2 identical over 13 bases. Trimming removed 4 bases from V and 7 bases from J; junction bases left unmatched: 7. This CDR3 contains 15 residues. Germline CDR1 and CDR2: KGHSH and LQKENI. CDR3 amino acids: CASSQTSGRLWEQYF. CDR3 DNA: TGTGCCAGCTCACAGACTAGCGGGAGGCTCTGGGAGCAGTACTTC.

V gene TRBV10-3 combines with J gene TRBJ2-1; 7 positions agree with TRBD2. The J segment lost 2 bases and the V segment lost 5 bases, leaving 3 bases of the junction unmatched. Germline CDR1 is ENHRY and CDR2 is SYGVKD. The CDR3 runs to 14 residues. The CDR3 here is CAISRAGTYNEQFF. The CDR3 region has the DNA TGTGCCATCAGTCGAGCGGGAACCTACAATGAGCAGTTCTTC.

V and J are TRBV5-1 and TRBJ2-3, with D possibly being TRBD2 (5 bases). V dropped 4 bases and J dropped 5 bases, with 17 bases sitting between them. Per germline, CDR1 SGHRS and CDR2 YFSETQ. The CDR3 loop spans 15 amino acids. The CDR3 sequence: CASSPLDGAGDTQYF. CDR3 sequence (DNA): TGCGCCAGCAGCCCCCTGGATGGCGCGGGAGATACGCAGTATTTT.

This sequence joins TRBV6-6 and TRBJ1-1; D remains unclear. Germline V CDR1 and CDR2: MNHNY, SVGAGI (reference sequence). V was cut by 2 bases and J by 3 bases, with 7 bases left in between. CDR3 length: 13 amino acids. CDR3 sequence: CASSYASYTEAFF. The CDR3 bases are TGTGCCAGCAGTTACGCCTCGTACACTGAAGCTTTCTTT.

This chain links TRBV7-3 with TRBJ2-6; TRBD1 might be the D (6 bases). CDR1 and CDR2 (germline): SGHTA, FQGTGA. V was clipped by 5 bases and J by 0 bases, with 11 bases between them. This CDR3 is 16 amino acids long. The CDR3 DNA sequence: TGTGCCAGCAGCCGACAGGTCCTCTCTGGGGCCAACGTCCTGACTTTC. It specifies CASSRQVLSGANVLTF.

This chain connects TRBV5-1 to TRBJ1-2, with D unresolved. Germline V lookup: CDR1 SGHRS, CDR2 YFSETQ. The CDR3 is 14 amino acids. V lost 6 bases, J lost 5 bases, and 17 bases lay in between. Here the CDR3 reads CASNDQAGSYGYTF. The CDR3 DNA reads TGCGCCAGCAACGATCAGGCTGGAAGTTATGGCTACACCTTC.

The gene calls are TRBV7-9 and TRBJ2-7; 7 nucleotides align to TRBD2. CDR3 length equals 15 residues. Germline loops: CDR1 SEHNR, CDR2 FQNEAQ (reference sequence). V was pared by 3 bases and J by 0 bases, with 5 bases of the junction left unmatched. For the CDR3, the DNA is TGTGCCAGCAGCTTCCAGGCTAGCGGCTCCTACGAGCAGTACTTC. Amino acids: CASSFQASGSYEQYF.

The rearrangement uses TRBV30 and TRBJ1-4; TRBD1 is a possible D gene (6 bases). V lost 8 bases to trimming and J lost 7 bases, with 14 bases between them. The CDR3 totals 12 residues. Germline V gives CDR1 GTSNPN, CDR2 SVGIG (reference sequence). The CDR3 nucleotides are TGTGCCCTGGGTAGGGGGGGTGAAAAACTGTTTTTT. It encodes CALGRGGEKLFF. Full variable domain (outside the CDR3, taken from reference TRBV30 and TRBJ1-4): SQTIHQWPATLVQPVGSPLSLECTVEGTSNPNLYWYRQAAGRGLQLLFYSVGIGQISSEVPQNLSASRPQDRQFILSSKKLLLSDSGFYLCALGRGGEKLFFGSGTQLSVL.

This clone was counted a single time. CDR3 coding DNA: TGTGCCATCAAGGGACAGGGGGCATTGGAGACCCAGTACTTC. This codes for CAIKGQGALETQYF. The gene calls are TRBV10-3 and TRBJ2-5, with TRBD1 matching 12 bases. V lost 7 bases to trimming and J lost 5 bases; unmatched junction nucleotides: 5. This CDR3 contains 14 residues. Germline assignment: CDR1 ENHRY and CDR2 SYGVKD.

The J gene is TRBJ2-7, the V gene TRBV28; D unclear. The CDR3 is 11 residues long. Germline CDR1 is MDHEN and CDR2 is SYDVKM. V lost 5 bases to trimming and J lost 0 bases, with 2 bases between them. CDR3 bases: TGTGCCAGCAGTGACTCCTACGAGCAGTACTTC. This sequence encodes CASSDSYEQYF. Together with reference TRBV28 and TRBJ2-7, the CDR3 gives the full variable domain: DVKVTQSSRYLVKRTGEKVFLECVQDMDHENMFWYRQDPGLGLRLIYFSYDVKMKEKGDIPEGYSVSREKKERFSLILESASTNQTSMYLCASSDSYEQYFGPGTRLTVT.

V gene TRBV4-2 combines with J gene TRBJ2-3; D call uncertain. The CDR3 has 15 amino acids. Germline V gene lookup returns CDR1 LGHNA and CDR2 YNFKEQ. V lost 2 bases, J lost 1 base, and 10 bases lay in between. CDR3 nucleotide sequence: TGTGCCAGCAGCCAAAGAGGAGCCGGCACAGATACGCAGTATTTT. Protein product: CASSQRGAGTDTQYF.

The genes are TRBV5-6 and TRBJ2-7; D ambiguous. There are 14 residues in the CDR3. Germline loops: CDR1 SGHDT, CDR2 YYEEEE. V lost 4 bases and J 4 bases, leaving 15 bases between the germline ends. The DNA for the CDR3 is TGTGCCAGCAGCCTGGTGGGCACCAATTACGAGCAGTACTTC. This encodes CASSLVGTNYEQYF. The complete variable domain, with remaining parts taken from reference TRBV5-6 and TRBJ2-7, reads DAGVTQSPTHLIKTRGQQVTLRCSPKSGHDTVSWYQQALGQGPQFIFQYYEEEERQRGNFPDRFSGHQFPNYSSELNVNALLLGDSALYLCASSLVGTNYEQYFGPGTRLTVT.

This clone has just one count. The V gene is TRBV30, the J gene TRBJ2-1, with 14 bases aligning to TRBD2. Trimming at V came to 0 bases and at J to 7 bases, leaving 5 bases not matched to a gene. The CDR3 length is 16 residues. CDR1 is GTSNPN and CDR2 is SVGIG in the germline V gene (reference sequence). CDR3 nucleotide sequence: TGTGCCTGGAGTGTTGGACTAGCGGGAGGTTTTAATGAGCAGTTCTTC. Translated: CAWSVGLAGGFNEQFF.

This clone was seen only once. V is TRBV5-4 and J is TRBJ1-2, with D hard to call. The germline V and J ends were trimmed by 3 bases and 4 bases, with 7 bases remaining between them. Germline V gene sequence: CDR1 SGHNT, CDR2 YYREEE (reference sequence). CDR3 length: 12 residues. The CDR3 DNA reads as TGTGCCAGCAGCTCGGACGTCTATGGCTACACCTTC. It encodes CASSSDVYGYTF.

The genes are TRBV19 and TRBJ1-4; 7 nucleotides agree with TRBD1. The CDR3 totals 16 residues. Germline V gene sequence: CDR1 LNHDA, CDR2 SQIVND (reference sequence). V gave up 3 bases and J gave up 4 bases; unmatched junction bases: 8. CDR3 coding DNA: TGTGCCAGTAGTATGGTTGGGACAGCCCATAATGAAAAACTGTTTTTT. Translating it yields CASSMVGTAHNEKLFF.

V and J are TRBV15 and TRBJ1-5; a possible D gene is TRBD1 (6 bases). The V end lost 1 base, the J end lost 9 bases, and 13 bases lay between the germline ends. This CDR3 contains 14 residues. The germline V gene has CDR1 LNHNV and CDR2 YYDKDF (reference sequence). CDR3 sequence: CATSRALGGGPQHF. The CDR3 bases are TGTGCCACCAGCAGAGCATTAGGGGGGGGGCCCCAGCATTTT. Full variable domain (rest looked up from reference TRBV15 and TRBJ1-5): DAMVIQNPRYQVTQFGKPVTLSCSQTLNHNVMYWYQQKSSQAPKLLFHYYDKDFNNEADTPDNFQSRRPNTSFCFLDIRSPGLGDTAMYLCATSRALGGGPQHFGDGTRLSIL.

The chain links TRBV2 to TRBJ1-4; possibly TRBD1 for D (5 bases). V was cut by 3 bases and J by 5 bases, with 10 bases left in between. The CDR3 extends over 14 amino acids. Germline V lookup: CDR1 SNHLY, CDR2 FYNNEI. The CDR3 nucleotides read TGTGCCAGCAGTGAGGGGGTCCCCAATGAAAAACTGTTTTTT. Amino acids: CASSEGVPNEKLFF.

The chain carries TRBV18 and TRBJ2-3; either TRBD1 or TRBD2 may fit D (5 bases each). CDR1 is KGHSH, CDR2 LQKENI, per germline. Trimming removed 10 bases at V and 0 bases at J, with 14 bases between. This CDR3 has 14 amino acids. CDR3 bases: TGTGCCACCAAACTTCGGGACAGCACAGATACGCAGTATTTT. Protein sequence: CATKLRDSTDTQYF. Combining the CDR3 with reference TRBV18 and TRBJ2-3 gives the whole variable domain NAGVMQNPRHLVRRRGQEARLRCSPMKGHSHVYWYRQLPEEGLKFMVYLQKENIIDESGMPKERFSAEFPKEGPSILRIQQVVRGDSAAYFCATKLRDSTDTQYFGPGTRLTVL.

The gene calls are TRBV5-1 and TRBJ2-2, with a possible D match to TRBD1 (5 bases). Germline CDR1 and CDR2: SGHRS and YFSETQ. V lost 4 bases and J 0 bases, leaving 7 bases between the germline ends. The CDR3 length is 14 residues. The CDR3 DNA reads as TGCGCCAGCAGCCAGGACACGAACACCGGGGAGCTGTTTTTT. Amino acids: CASSQDTNTGELFF.

This chain uses TRBV7-3 with TRBJ2-7; 11 nucleotides line up with TRBD2. The CDR3 loop spans 16 amino acids. Losses at the gene ends were 5 bases for V and 3 bases for J; bases not matched to a gene: 9. CDR1 is SGHTA and CDR2 is FQGTGA in the germline V gene. DNA of the CDR3: TGTGCCAGCAGCATTACGACTAGCGGGGTCGGCTACGAGCAGTACTTC. It yields the protein CASSITTSGVGYEQYF.

The chain recombines TRBV7-3 with TRBJ2-7; TRBD2 agrees at 11 bases. V shed 5 bases, J shed 4 bases, and the junction held 7 bases outside the gene matches. The CDR3 sequence is 15 residues long. The germline gives CDR1 SGHTA, CDR2 FQGTGA. The CDR3, as DNA: TGTGCCAGCAGCGTCGGACTAGCGGGTCTGTACGAGCAGTACTTC. This sequence encodes CASSVGLAGLYEQYF.

CDR3 nucleotides: TGCGCCAGCAGAGGGACAGGGTTCAATGAGCAGTTCTTC. Its protein is CASRGTGFNEQFF. This chain links TRBV5-1 with TRBJ2-1; 9 nucleotides match TRBD1. Trimming removed 5 bases from V and 6 bases from J; junction bases left unmatched: 3. Germline loops: CDR1 SGHRS, CDR2 YFSETQ. The CDR3 contains 13 residues.

With respect to this clone: Mismatch with germline at one junction end may stem from a read error. V usage is TRBV27 and J usage is TRBJ1-1, with D perhaps matching TRBD1 (5 bases). Germline V gives CDR1 MNHEY, CDR2 SMNVEV (reference sequence). This CDR3 is built from 14 residues. CDR3 loop: CASGLGHLNTEAFF. The CDR3 DNA follows: TGTGCCAGCGGTTTAGGACACCTTAACACTGAAGCTTTCTTT.

This clone was found a few times. V and J are TRBV10-3 and TRBJ1-1; D gene unclear. Germline CDR1 is ENHRY and CDR2 is SYGVKD. This CDR3 has 12 residues. V lost 6 bases, J lost 0 bases, and 5 bases lay in between. Here the CDR3 DNA reads TGTGCCATCAGATCGGTGAACACTGAAGCTTTCTTT. Protein sequence: CAIRSVNTEAFF.

The rearrangement joins TRBV30 to TRBJ1-2; perhaps TRBD1 as D (6 bases). The germline V gene has CDR1 GTSNPN and CDR2 SVGIG (reference sequence). V lost 7 bases, J lost 8 bases, and 23 bases lay in between. CDR3 length equals 14 residues. The CDR3 nucleotides are TGTGCCTCGTTCTCCACAGGGTTCCTCGACGGCTACACCTTC. Its protein product is CASFSTGFLDGYTF.

The rearrangement links TRBV28 to TRBJ1-2, with D unresolved. The V end lost 8 bases, the J end lost 5 bases, and 9 bases lay between the germline ends. Germline assignment: CDR1 MDHEN and CDR2 SYDVKM. This CDR3 is 11 amino acids long. The CDR3, as DNA: TGTGCCAGCGGAAGTGGGTATGGCTACACCTTC. This translates into CASGSGYGYTF.